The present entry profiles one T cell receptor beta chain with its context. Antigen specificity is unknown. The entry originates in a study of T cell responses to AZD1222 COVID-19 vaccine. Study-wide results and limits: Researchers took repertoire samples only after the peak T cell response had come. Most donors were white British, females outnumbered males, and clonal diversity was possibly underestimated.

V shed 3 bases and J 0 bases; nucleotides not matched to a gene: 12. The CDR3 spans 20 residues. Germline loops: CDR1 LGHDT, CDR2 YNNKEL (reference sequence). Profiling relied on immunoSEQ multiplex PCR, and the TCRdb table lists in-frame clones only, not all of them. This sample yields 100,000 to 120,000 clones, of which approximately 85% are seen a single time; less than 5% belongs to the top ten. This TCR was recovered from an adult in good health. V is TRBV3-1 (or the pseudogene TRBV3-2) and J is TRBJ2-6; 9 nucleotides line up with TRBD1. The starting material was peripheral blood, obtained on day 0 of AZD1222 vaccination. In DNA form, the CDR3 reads TGTGCCAGCAGCCATCCCGAAAACCGGGACAGGGACTCTGGGGCCAACGTCCTGACTTTC. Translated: CASSHPENRDRDSGANVLTF.